What follows describes a single TCR beta chain. These data originate in a study of blood T cell repertoires in COVID-19. Study-level information: From T cells, B-cell-depleted T cells, or PBMCs came the material, which was cDNA or gDNA.

Cohort assignment relied on participant-reported clinical history. In the authors' methods: Scientists estimated how many nucleated cells there were by amplifying reference gene primers. Libraries were prepared by immunoSEQ multiplex PCR; TCRdb keeps only in-frame clonotypes and omits some of them. V, J and clone size derive from that table, while D and trimming were established from the DNA sequence. The table lists approximately 240,000 clones, 75% to 90% of them singletons, with nearly 6.5% in the top ten. The germline V and J ends were trimmed by 1 base and 7 bases, with 17 bases remaining between them. This CDR3 region has 15 residues. Looked up from germline, CDR1 is SGHNT and CDR2 is YYREEE (reference sequence).

The sequenced sample was PBMCs or T cells enriched from blood (not recorded which). The V gene is TRBV5-4, the J gene TRBJ1-2; tentative D call: TRBD1 (6 bases). The sequence derives from a woman aged 25 to 39 with acute COVID-19. CDR3 sequence: CASSLTPGGPGGYTF. In DNA, the CDR3 is TGTGCCAGCAGCTTGACGCCGGGGGGGCCTGGTGGCTACACCTTC. The full variable domain, completed using reference TRBV5-4 and TRBJ1-2, is ETGVTQSPTHLIKTRGQQVTLRCSSQSGHNTVSWYQQALGQGPQFIFQYYREEENGRGNFPPRFSGLQFPNYSSELNVNALELDDSALYLCASSLTPGGPGGYTFGSGTRLTVV.